The rows below give T cell receptor beta chains drawn from one sample of a study of sequential checkpoint blockade in melanoma. Here immunoSEQ multiplex PCR was the method, and the copy in TCRdb shows in-frame clones only, minus some. The repertoire includes fewer than 35,000 clones, approximately 86% of them detected once, and 22% sits in the top ten. Sequenced here: CD8+ T cells sorted from blood (inferred from file names), sampled from a patient given nivolumab and ipilimumab in sequence. These receptors came from a human donor with melanoma. The CDR3 runs from the conserved cysteine through the conserved F or W. Fields, in order: J gene, V gene, clone size, D gene, CDR3 DNA, CDR3 protein. D genes are given only for firm matches. Not every row has a clone size; where given, it reads once, few, many or a size class.

TRBJ2-1 TRBV6-4 . TRBD2 TGTGCCAGCAGTGAAGACGTCGGGAGGGCCGCCAATGAGCAGTTCTTC CASSEDVGRAANEQFF
TRBJ2-7 TRBV6-4 . . TGTGCCAGCAGAGGCCAGGGCCTCGAGCAGTACTTC CASRGQGLEQYF
TRBJ2-2 TRBV6-5 . TRBD2 TGTGCCATAGCGGGACAAAACACCGGGGAGCTGTTTTTT CAIAGQNTGELFF
TRBJ2-1 TRBV5-1 . TRBD2 TGCGCCAGCAGCCCCGGGTGGGCGGGGGGCATCAATGAGCAGTTCTTC CASSPGWAGGINEQFF
TRBJ2-7 TRBV2 . . TGTGCCAGCAAGGAGGGGGCGCGCTACGAGCAGTACTTC CASKEGARYEQYF
TRBJ2-2 TRBV19 . . TGTGCCAGTAGTATATTCGGTGCGAACACCGGGGAGCTGTTTTTT CASSIFGANTGELFF
TRBJ1-6 TRBV5-1 . TRBD1 TGCGCCAGCAGCTTGGGCAGGGGGCTCAATTCACCCCTCCACTTT CASSLGRGLNSPLHF
TRBJ2-1 TRBV4-3 . . TGCGCCAGCAGCCAACGTAACGGGTACAATGAGCAGTTCTTC CASSQRNGYNEQFF
TRBJ1-5 TRBV6-1 . . TGTGCCAGCAGTGAATACGGGACTGGAATCAGGCCCCAGCATTTT CASSEYGTGIRPQHF
TRBJ1-1 TRBV5-1 few TRBD1 TGCGCCAGCAGCATCAGGGGGCTGGACACTGAAGCTTTCTTT CASSIRGLDTEAFF
TRBJ2-7 TRBV30 few TRBD1 TGTGCCTGGAACGGGTTTGGACAGGGGACCTACGAGCAGTACTTC CAWNGFGQGTYEQYF
TRBJ1-6 TRBV7-2 once TRBD1 TGTGCCAGCAGCTTAGAAGGACAGGGAAAGTCACCCCTCCACTTT CASSLEGQGKSPLHF
TRBJ1-6 TRBV14 . . TGTGCCAGCAGCCAAGATGTTGGCACCTATAATTCACCCCTCCACTTT CASSQDVGTYNSPLHF
TRBJ1-6 TRBV30 . . TGTGCCTGGAGTGTACTGGCAGCGGGCAATTCACCCCTCCACTTT CAWSVLAAGNSPLHF
TRBJ2-7 TRBV6-5 . TRBD1 TGTGCCAGCTCTAGGACAGGGAGCGTATACGAGCAGTACTTC CASSRTGSVYEQYF
TRBJ2-2 TRBV6-5 few . TGTGCCAGCAGCGCAGGGTTCGGGGAGCTGTTTTTT CASSAGFGELFF
TRBJ1-6 TRBV18 . TRBD1 TGTGCCAGCTCAAATAATCAACAGGGGGCAGGGTCACCCCTCCACTTT CASSNNQQGAGSPLHF
TRBJ2-7 TRBV2 . . TGTGCCAGCAGTGAAAGTTCAGTACCCTCCTACGAGCAGTACTTC CASSESSVPSYEQYF
TRBJ2-1 TRBV13 . TRBD1 TGTGCCAGCAGCTTAGGGGACAGGTACAATGAGCAGTTCTTC CASSLGDRYNEQFF
TRBJ1-2 TRBV4-3 once TRBD1 TGCGCCAGCAGCCAAGATTTCCCTACAGGGGCTAACTATGGCTACACCTTC CASSQDFPTGANYGYTF
TRBJ2-7 TRBV19 few . TGTGCCAGTAGAGGAGGGTCCTACGAGCAGTACTTC CASRGGSYEQYF
TRBJ1-1 TRBV6-5 . . TGTGCCAGCAGTTATGCGGGGGGTAATACTGAAGCTTTCTTT CASSYAGGNTEAFF
TRBJ2-7 TRBV5-6 . . TGTGCCAGCAGCTTGTACAGCTCCTACGAGCAGTACTTC CASSLYSSYEQYF
TRBJ2-2 TRBV10-3 . TRBD2 TGTGCCATCAGTGAGTCGTCCGGGACTAGCGTTTTGGCTTACACCGGGGAGCTGTTTTTT CAISESSGTSVLAYTGELFF
TRBJ2-5 TRBV25-1 . TRBD1 TGTGCCAGCAGTGAGCCCACCGGGACAGGGGGTCAAGAGACCCAGTACTTC CASSEPTGTGGQETQYF
TRBJ2-7 TRBV27 . TRBD1 TGTGCCAGCAGTTACCGGGACAGGGGTTACGAGCAGTACTTC CASSYRDRGYEQYF
TRBJ2-3 TRBV4-2 . TRBD2 TGTGCCAGCAGCCGAACGGCTAGCGGGAGAACGGATACGCAGTATTTT CASSRTASGRTDTQYF
TRBJ2-7 TRBV29-1 . . TGCAGCGTTGAAGGTTGGGGAGACGGCTACGAGCAGTACTTC CSVEGWGDGYEQYF
TRBJ2-7 TRBV5-6 . . TGTGCCAGCAGCGCAGAGGCATTAATCTACGAGCAGTACTTC CASSAEALIYEQYF
TRBJ1-4 TRBV7-9 . . TGTGCCAGCAGCTCGCTGTACTGGGAAAAACTGTTTTTT CASSSLYWEKLFF
TRBJ2-7 TRBV19 . . TGTGCCAGTAGTATAGATCCAGGGTTCTACGAGCAGTACTTC CASSIDPGFYEQYF
TRBJ2-2 TRBV27 . TRBD2 TGTGCCAGCGTGCCCGGGACTAGCGGAACCGGGGAGCTGTTTTTT CASVPGTSGTGELFF
TRBJ2-7 TRBV13 . . TGTGCCAGCAGCTCGGAGACAGGAAGCTACGAGCAGTACTTC CASSSETGSYEQYF
TRBJ2-2 TRBV1 . . TGCACCAGCAGCCAAGCCCGGGGGACAGAGGACACCGGGGAGCTGTTTTTT CTSSQARGTEDTGELFF
TRBJ2-7 TRBV18 . . TGTGCCAGCTCACCGGGAGTGAGCGAGCAGTACTTC CASSPGVSEQYF
TRBJ1-2 TRBV28 . TRBD1 TGTGCCAGCAGTTTAGCCGGGACAGGGGGCGGGTATGGCTACACCTTC CASSLAGTGGGYGYTF
TRBJ2-2 TRBV19 . TRBD2 TGTGCCAGTAGCCTCCACCCCAGGGCGACTAGCGGGAGTTTAGGCGGGGAGCTGTTTTTT CASSLHPRATSGSLGGELFF
TRBJ1-5 TRBV6-5 . . TGTGCCAGCAGTTACGCAGGGGTTGGTCAGCCCCAGCATTTT CASSYAGVGQPQHF
TRBJ1-6 TRBV2 . . TGTGCCAGCAGGACAGACTCCTATAATTCACCCCTCCACTTT CASRTDSYNSPLHF
TRBJ2-2 TRBV28 . . TGTGCCAGCAGTTTATTACCGGGGTACACCGGGGAGCTGTTTTTT CASSLLPGYTGELFF
TRBJ1-1 TRBV19 . . TGTGCCAGTAAGAGGAACACTGAAGCTTTCTTT CASKRNTEAFF
TRBJ2-7 TRBV12-5 . TRBD1 TGTGCTAGTGGTCCGGATCCGGACAGGAAGCTCGACCACGAGCAGTACTTC CASGPDPDRKLDHEQYF
TRBJ2-7 TRBV14 . . TGTGCGAGCGGTTGGACAGCTTACGAGCAGTACTTC CASGWTAYEQYF
TRBJ2-1 TRBV5-1 . TRBD1 TGCGCCAGCAGCTTGGCCCCGGGACAGGGTGATGAGCAGTTCTTC CASSLAPGQGDEQFF
TRBJ2-7 TRBV6-5 . . TGTGCCAGCAGTTACTCGGGGGCCGACTCCTACGAGCAGTACTTC CASSYSGADSYEQYF
TRBJ2-1 TRBV4-3 . TRBD2 TGCGCCAGCAGCCAAGATCGGGGGGGCAATGAGCAGTTCTTC CASSQDRGGNEQFF
TRBJ1-2 TRBV5-1 medium-sized . TGCGCCAGCAGCTTGTACAGTACCTATGGCTACACCTTC CASSLYSTYGYTF
TRBJ2-3 TRBV7-9 . TRBD2 TGTGCCAGCAGCCCCCGCCCCGGGGGGGATACGCAGTATTTT CASSPRPGGDTQYF
TRBJ2-3 TRBV6-4 . TRBD2 TGTGCCAGCAGTGCCGGGACTAGCGGGAGCGAGGCAGATACGCAGTATTTT CASSAGTSGSEADTQYF
TRBJ2-7 TRBV27 . . TGTGCCAGCAGAGGGGAGGTCTCCTACGAGCAGTACTTC CASRGEVSYEQYF
TRBJ2-3 TRBV7-9 . TRBD1 TGTGCCAGCAGCTTATGGACAGGGGTAGATACGCAGTATTTT CASSLWTGVDTQYF
TRBJ2-7 TRBV4-3 . TRBD2 TGCGCCAGCAGCCAAGACCTAGCGGGAGACTTCTCCTACGAGCAGTACTTC CASSQDLAGDFSYEQYF
TRBJ2-7 TRBV7-6 . . TGTGCCAGCAGCTTAGCACTAGGATTGTCCTACGAGCAGTACTTC CASSLALGLSYEQYF
TRBJ2-2 TRBV11-3 . TRBD2 TGTGCCAGCAGCCCGACTAGCGGGGGGCGCACCGGGGAGCTGTTTTTT CASSPTSGGRTGELFF
TRBJ2-5 TRBV7-8 . TRBD1 TGTGCCAGCAGCTTCACAGGGGGAGTTCAAGAGACCCAGTACTTC CASSFTGGVQETQYF
TRBJ2-7 TRBV6-1 . TRBD1 TGTGCCAGCAGTGTCCCCGGGACAGGGACGTACGAGCAGTACTTC CASSVPGTGTYEQYF
TRBJ2-1 TRBV10-3 . TRBD2 TGTGCCATCAGTGAGTTTCGGCGGGGGGGCAGGAATGAGCAGTTCTTC CAISEFRRGGRNEQFF